These T cell receptor beta chains were read from a single sample in a study of shared clonotypes between healthy human individuals. Profiled with immunoSEQ multiplex PCR; TCRdb holds only in-frame clones, not every one. Here the sample spans approximately 2,000,000 clones, roughly 90% being singletons. Source material: naive CD4+ T cells from PBMCs. These receptors all stem from a man younger than 35 in good health. Some clones in this sample may be carry-over from other donors' samples. The CDR3 runs from the conserved cysteine through the conserved F or W. D genes are given only for firm matches. Rows may omit the clone size; those that give it use once, few, many or a size class.

d_gene	abundance	j_gene	v_gene	CDR3nt	CDR3aa
-	-	TRBJ1-1	TRBV5-4	TGTGCCAGCAGCTTACCATTAGGGGGGGGGCGCGACCCTGAAGCTTTCTTT	CASSLPLGGGRDPEAFF
-	-	TRBJ2-5	TRBV2	TGTGCCAGCAGTACCAATCGACAAGAGACCCAGTACTTC	CASSTNRQETQYF
-	-	TRBJ2-3	TRBV7-3	TGTGCCAGCAGCTATACCGGGACTAGCACAGATACGCAGTATTTT	CASSYTGTSTDTQYF
TRBD1	-	TRBJ1-1	TRBV7-9	TGTGCCAGCATCGAAGGGGGCCAGGGAAGCACTGAAGCTTTCTTT	CASIEGGQGSTEAFF
TRBD2	once	TRBJ2-7	TRBV6-5	TGTGCCAGCAGTTACCGGCGGGAGTACGAGCAGTACTTC	CASSYRREYEQYF
TRBD2	once	TRBJ2-7	TRBV5-4	TGTGCCAGCAGCCCCCCCGGGACAGAGCCCTTAGCGGGGGGGGAGCAGTACTTC	CASSPPGTEPLAGGEQYF
-	once	TRBJ2-1	TRBV10-3	TGTGCCATCAGTGAGTCGATCTCTACAGGAGGTGATGAGCAGTTCTTC	CAISESISTGGDEQFF
TRBD1	-	TRBJ1-2	TRBV10-3	TGTGCCACTGTGGACAGGGAGAACTATGGCTACACCTTC	CATVDRENYGYTF
TRBD2	-	TRBJ2-1	TRBV7-3	TGTGCCAGCAGCTTAGGAGATAGCGGGTCCTACAATGAGCAGTTCTTC	CASSLGDSGSYNEQFF
-	-	TRBJ2-7	TRBV28	TGTGCCAGCAGTTCCGGACCGGGTACCAGACACGAGCAGTACTTC	CASSSGPGTRHEQYF
-	-	TRBJ2-2	TRBV28	TGTGCCAGCAGCCCCAGGGCGTTTTATGCCACCGGGGAGCTGTTTTTT	CASSPRAFYATGELFF
-	-	TRBJ2-5	TRBV28	TGTGCCACCTATGGGCCAGAGACCCAGTACTTC	CATYGPETQYF
-	-	TRBJ2-7	TRBV6-5	TGTGCCAGCAAAGGACGGACCTACGAGCAGTACTTC	CASKGRTYEQYF
TRBD2	once	TRBJ2-2	TRBV7-8	TGTGCCAGCAGCACTCGGACTAGCGGGATGGTTACCGCCGGGGAGCTGTTTTTT	CASSTRTSGMVTAGELFF
TRBD1	-	TRBJ2-3	TRBV28	TGTGCCAGCACGGACAGGGGCACAGATACGCAGTATTTT	CASTDRGTDTQYF
TRBD1	-	TRBJ1-1	TRBV4-1	TGCGCCAGCAGCCAAGATCCTCAGGGGGATACTGAAGCTTTCTTT	CASSQDPQGDTEAFF
TRBD2	once	TRBJ2-2	TRBV19	TGTGCCAGTAGTATAGGACGGCGGGAGTACGGGGAGCTGTTTTTT	CASSIGRREYGELFF
-	-	TRBJ2-7	TRBV7-9	TGTGCCAGCAGCGCCTTAAGCTCCTACGAGCAGTACTTC	CASSALSSYEQYF